The TCR beta chain under discussion was sequenced for a study of T cell repertoires in cytomegalovirus infection. Study overall: The authors relied on CMV epitopes, both recently identified HLA-C-restricted and well-studied HLA-B-restricted. It was the public TCR beta signatures that indicated both CMV infection and matching HLA type. Overall study findings and caveats: Dominating the ex vivo response were TCR beta clonotypes that were CMV-specific and HLA-C-restricted.

Remarks on this clonotype: The target antigen is unknown.

Each CDR3 protein is one row after TCRdb ran MiXCR on the reads. Among about 70,000 distinct CDR3 sequences, roughly 20% were seen once, and the ten largest hold roughly two thirds. Germline CDR1 is MGHRA and CDR2 is YSYEKL. The CDR3 is 17 amino acids. V was clipped by 5 bases and J by 0 bases, with 17 bases between them. The chain employs TRBV4-1 and TRBJ2-1; tentatively, D is TRBD2 (6 bases). The sequence was collected from a human donor in good health (CMV status not recorded). Some clones in this sample may be carry-over from other donors' samples. The sequencing here drew on CD8+ T cells from cultured PBMCs, taken from culture after CMV antigen stimulation. CDR3 in amino acids: CASSVVLGGSSYNEQFF. In nucleotides, the CDR3 is TGCGCCAGCAGCGTCGTTTTAGGAGGGAGCTCCTACAATGAGCAGTTCTTC.